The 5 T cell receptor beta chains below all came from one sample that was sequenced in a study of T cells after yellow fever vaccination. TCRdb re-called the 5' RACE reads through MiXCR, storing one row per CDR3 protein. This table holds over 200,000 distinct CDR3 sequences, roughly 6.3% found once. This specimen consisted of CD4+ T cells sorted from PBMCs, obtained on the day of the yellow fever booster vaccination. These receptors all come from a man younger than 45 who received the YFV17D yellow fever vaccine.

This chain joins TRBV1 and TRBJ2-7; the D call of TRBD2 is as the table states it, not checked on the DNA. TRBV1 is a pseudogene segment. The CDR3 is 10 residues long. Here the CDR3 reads CTSSPGGEYF. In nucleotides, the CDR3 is TGCACCAGCAGCCCCGGGGGGGAGTACTTC.

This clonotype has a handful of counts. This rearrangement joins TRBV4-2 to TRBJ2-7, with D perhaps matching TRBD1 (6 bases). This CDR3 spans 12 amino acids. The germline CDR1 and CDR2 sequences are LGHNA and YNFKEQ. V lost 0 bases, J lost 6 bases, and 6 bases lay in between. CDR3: CASSQEGGEQYF. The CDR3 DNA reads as TGTGCCAGCAGCCAAGAAGGGGGCGAGCAGTACTTC.

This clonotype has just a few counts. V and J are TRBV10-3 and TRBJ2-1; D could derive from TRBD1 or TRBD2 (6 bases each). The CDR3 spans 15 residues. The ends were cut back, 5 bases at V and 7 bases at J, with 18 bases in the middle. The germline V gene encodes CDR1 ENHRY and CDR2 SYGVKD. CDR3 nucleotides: TGTGCCATCAGTTCCGAAGGCCGGGGGCGGAATGAGCAGTTCTTC. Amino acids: CAISSEGRGRNEQFF.

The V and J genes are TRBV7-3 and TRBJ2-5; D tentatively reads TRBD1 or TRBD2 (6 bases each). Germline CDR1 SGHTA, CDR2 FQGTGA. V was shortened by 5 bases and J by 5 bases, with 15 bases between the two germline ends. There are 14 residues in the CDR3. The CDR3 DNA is TGTGCCAGCAGCCCAGGGGCGGGATTTGAGACCCAGTACTTC. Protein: CASSPGAGFETQYF.

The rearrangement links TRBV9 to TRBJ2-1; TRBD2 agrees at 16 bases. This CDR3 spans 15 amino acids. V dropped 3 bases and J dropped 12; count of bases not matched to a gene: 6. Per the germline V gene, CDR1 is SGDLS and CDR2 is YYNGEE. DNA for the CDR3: TGTGCCAGCAGCGGTGGGACTAGCGGGAGGGCCGGGCAGTTCTTC. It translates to CASSGGTSGRAGQFF. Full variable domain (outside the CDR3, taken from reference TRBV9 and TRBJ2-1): DSGVTQTPKHLITATGQRVTLRCSPRSGDLSVYWYQQSLDQGLQFLIQYYNGEERAKGNILERFSAQQFPDLHSELNLSSLELGDSALYFCASSGGTSGRAGQFFGPGTRLTVL.